The clone carrying this T cell receptor beta chain showed up just a few times. Its antigen is still unknown. The record originates from a study of OX40 agonist ivuxolimab in advanced cancers. Regarding the study as a whole: CD8+ T cells showed, on average, more clonal expansion than CD4+ cells.

Sequencing used immunoSEQ multiplex PCR; TCRdb keeps in-frame clones, though not all of them. The sample holds about 50,000 clones, approximately 89% seen once. V lost 4 bases, J lost 1 base, and 11 bases lay in between. This CDR3 has 15 amino acids. The germline V gene encodes CDR1 MNHEY and CDR2 SMNVEV (reference sequence). Sequencing used CD4+ or CD8+ T cells sorted from blood, obtained in a trial of the OX40 agonist ivuxolimab. The chain joins TRBV27 to TRBJ2-1; D unresolved. This sequence originates from an adult with an advanced solid tumor such as melanoma, head and neck, liver or kidney cancer. The CDR3, as DNA: TGTGCCAGCAGTTCCACCCCCTTATCCTACAATGAGCAGTTCTTC. As protein: CASSSTPLSYNEQFF.